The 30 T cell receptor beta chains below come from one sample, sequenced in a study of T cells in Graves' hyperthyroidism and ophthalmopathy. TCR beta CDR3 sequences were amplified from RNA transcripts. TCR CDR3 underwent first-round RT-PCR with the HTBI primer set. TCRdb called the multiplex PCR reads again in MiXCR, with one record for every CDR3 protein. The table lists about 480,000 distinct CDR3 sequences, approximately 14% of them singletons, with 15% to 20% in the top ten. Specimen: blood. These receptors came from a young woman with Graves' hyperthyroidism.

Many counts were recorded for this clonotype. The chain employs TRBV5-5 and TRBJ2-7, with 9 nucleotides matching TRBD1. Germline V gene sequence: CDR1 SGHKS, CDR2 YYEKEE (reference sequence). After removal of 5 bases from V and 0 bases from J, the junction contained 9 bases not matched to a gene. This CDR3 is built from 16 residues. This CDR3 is CASSLIGTGNSYEQYF. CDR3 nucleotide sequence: TGTGCCAGCAGTTTAATCGGGACAGGGAACTCCTACGAGCAGTACTTC.

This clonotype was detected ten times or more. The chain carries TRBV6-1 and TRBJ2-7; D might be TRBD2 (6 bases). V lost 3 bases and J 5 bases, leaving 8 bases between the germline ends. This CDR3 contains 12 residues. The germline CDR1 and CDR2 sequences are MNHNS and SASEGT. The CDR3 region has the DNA TGTGCCAGCAGTGAGACTAGGGACGAGCAGTACTTC. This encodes CASSETRDEQYF.

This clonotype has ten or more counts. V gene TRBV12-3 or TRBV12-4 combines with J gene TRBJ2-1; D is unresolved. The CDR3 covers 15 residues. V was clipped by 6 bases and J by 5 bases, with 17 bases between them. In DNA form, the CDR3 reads TGTGCCAGCAGGCCCGGGTCAAAGCGCGACAATGAGCAGTTCTTC. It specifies CASRPGSKRDNEQFF.

CDR3 DNA sequence: TGTGCCAGCAGCTTAATGGGGACTCCAGATACGCAGTATTTT. Protein product: CASSLMGTPDTQYF. The V gene is TRBV7-3, the J gene TRBJ2-3; possible D gene TRBD2, 6 bases. V shed 1 base and J shed 4 bases, with 9 bases lying between them. The CDR3 loop spans 14 amino acids. The V gene's germline CDR1 is SGHTA and CDR2 FQGTGA.

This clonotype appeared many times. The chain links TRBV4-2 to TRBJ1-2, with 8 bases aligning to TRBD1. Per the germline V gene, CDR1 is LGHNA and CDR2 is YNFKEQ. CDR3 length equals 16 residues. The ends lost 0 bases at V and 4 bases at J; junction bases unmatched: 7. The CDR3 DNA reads TGTGCCAGCAGCCAAGAAGTGGGAACAGGGGGCTATGGCTACACCTTC. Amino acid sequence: CASSQEVGTGGYGYTF.

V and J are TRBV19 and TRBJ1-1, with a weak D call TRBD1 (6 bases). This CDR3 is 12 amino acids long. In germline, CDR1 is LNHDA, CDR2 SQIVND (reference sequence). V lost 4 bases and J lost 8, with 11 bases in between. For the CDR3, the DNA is TGTGCCAGTAGTAAGCAACAGGGCGAAGCTTTCTTT. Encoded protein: CASSKQQGEAFF.

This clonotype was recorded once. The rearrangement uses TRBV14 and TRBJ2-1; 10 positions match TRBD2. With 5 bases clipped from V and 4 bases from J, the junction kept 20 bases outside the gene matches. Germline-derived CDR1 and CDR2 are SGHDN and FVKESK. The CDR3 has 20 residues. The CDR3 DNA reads TGTGCCAGCAGCTCCTGGACTAGCGGTTACGCTTATTTTAGGTACAATGAGCAGTTCTTC. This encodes CASSSWTSGYAYFRYNEQFF.

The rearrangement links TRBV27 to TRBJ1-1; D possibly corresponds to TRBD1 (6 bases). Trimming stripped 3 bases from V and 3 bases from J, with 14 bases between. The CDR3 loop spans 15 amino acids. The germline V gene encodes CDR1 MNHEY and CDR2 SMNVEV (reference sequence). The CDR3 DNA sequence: TGTGCCAGCAGTTTTGGGGGGCAAGGGGACACTGAAGCTTTCTTT. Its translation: CASSFGGQGDTEAFF.

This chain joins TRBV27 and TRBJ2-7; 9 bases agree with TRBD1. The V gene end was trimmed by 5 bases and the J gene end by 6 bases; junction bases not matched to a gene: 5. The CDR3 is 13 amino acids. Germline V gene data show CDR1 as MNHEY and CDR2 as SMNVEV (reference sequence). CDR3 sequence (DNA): TGTGCCAGCAGTCGGGACAGGGAGTTCGAGCAGTACTTC. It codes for CASSRDREFEQYF.

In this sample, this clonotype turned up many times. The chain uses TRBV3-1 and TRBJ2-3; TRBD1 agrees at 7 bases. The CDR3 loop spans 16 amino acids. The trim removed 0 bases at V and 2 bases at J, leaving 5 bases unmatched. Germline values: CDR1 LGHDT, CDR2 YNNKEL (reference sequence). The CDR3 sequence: CASSQDGQAYTDTQYF. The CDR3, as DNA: TGTGCCAGCAGCCAAGATGGACAGGCCTACACAGATACGCAGTATTTT.

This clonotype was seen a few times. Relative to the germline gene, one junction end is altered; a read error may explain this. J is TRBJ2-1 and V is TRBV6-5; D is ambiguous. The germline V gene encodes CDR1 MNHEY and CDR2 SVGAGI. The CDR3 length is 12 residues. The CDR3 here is CARSLGLTEQFF. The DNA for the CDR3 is TGTGCCCGCAGTTTAGGGCTTACGGAGCAGTTCTTC.

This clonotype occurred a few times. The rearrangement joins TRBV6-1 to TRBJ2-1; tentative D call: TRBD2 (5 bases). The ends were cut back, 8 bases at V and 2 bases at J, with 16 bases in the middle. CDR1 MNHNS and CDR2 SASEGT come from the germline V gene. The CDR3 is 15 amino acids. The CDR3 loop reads CASCGDFGAYNEQFF. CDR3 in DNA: TGTGCCAGCTGTGGGGATTTCGGGGCCTACAATGAGCAGTTCTTC.

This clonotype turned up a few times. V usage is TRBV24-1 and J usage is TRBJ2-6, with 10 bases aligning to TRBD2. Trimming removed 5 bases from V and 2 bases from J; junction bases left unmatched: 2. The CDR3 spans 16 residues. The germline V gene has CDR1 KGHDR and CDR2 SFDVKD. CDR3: CATSGLAGAGANVLTF. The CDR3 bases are TGTGCCACCAGTGGTCTAGCGGGAGCTGGGGCCAACGTCCTGACTTTC.

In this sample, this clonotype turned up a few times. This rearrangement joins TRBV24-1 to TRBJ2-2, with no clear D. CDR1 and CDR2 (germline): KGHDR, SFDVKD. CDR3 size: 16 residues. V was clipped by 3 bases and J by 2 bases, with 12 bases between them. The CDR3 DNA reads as TGTGCCACCAGTGATCACCTGAAATTAAACACCGGGGAGCTGTTTTTT. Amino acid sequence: CATSDHLKLNTGELFF.

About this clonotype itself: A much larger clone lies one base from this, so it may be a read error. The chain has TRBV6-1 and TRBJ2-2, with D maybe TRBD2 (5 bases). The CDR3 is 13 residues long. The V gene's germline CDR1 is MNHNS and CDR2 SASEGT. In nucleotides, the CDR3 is TGTGCCAGCAGTGACAGGTTTCCCGGGAAGCTGTTTTTT. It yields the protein CASSDRFPGKLFF.

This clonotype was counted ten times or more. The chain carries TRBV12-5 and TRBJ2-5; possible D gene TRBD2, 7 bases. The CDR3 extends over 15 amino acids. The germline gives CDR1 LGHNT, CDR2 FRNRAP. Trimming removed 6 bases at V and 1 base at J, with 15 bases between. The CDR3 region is CASGGRTAAQETQYF. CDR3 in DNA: TGTGCTAGTGGCGGGAGGACAGCAGCCCAAGAGACCCAGTACTTC.

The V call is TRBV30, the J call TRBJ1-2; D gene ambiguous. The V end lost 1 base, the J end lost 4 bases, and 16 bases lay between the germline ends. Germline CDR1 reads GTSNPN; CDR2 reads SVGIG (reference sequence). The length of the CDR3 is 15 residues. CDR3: CAWSGGPVGSYGYTF. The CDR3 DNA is TGTGCCTGGAGTGGTGGGCCCGTGGGTAGCTATGGCTACACCTTC.

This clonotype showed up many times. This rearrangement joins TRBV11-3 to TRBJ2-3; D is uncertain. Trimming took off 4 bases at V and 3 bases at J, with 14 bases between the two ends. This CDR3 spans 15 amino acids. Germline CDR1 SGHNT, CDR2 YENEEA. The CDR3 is CASSSRWQITDTQYF. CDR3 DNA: TGTGCCAGCAGCTCCCGGTGGCAGATAACAGATACGCAGTATTTT.

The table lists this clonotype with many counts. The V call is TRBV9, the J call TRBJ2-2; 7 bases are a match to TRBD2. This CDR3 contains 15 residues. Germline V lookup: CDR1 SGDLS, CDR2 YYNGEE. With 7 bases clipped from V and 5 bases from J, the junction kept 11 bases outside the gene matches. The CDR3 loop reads CASSGRAGVTGELFF. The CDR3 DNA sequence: TGTGCCAGCTCCGGTCGGGCGGGAGTAACCGGGGAGCTGTTTTTT.

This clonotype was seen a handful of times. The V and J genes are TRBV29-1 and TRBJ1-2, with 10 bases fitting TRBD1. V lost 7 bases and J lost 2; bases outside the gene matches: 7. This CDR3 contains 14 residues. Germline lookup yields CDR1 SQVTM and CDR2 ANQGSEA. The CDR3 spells CSAQTGQGNYGYTF. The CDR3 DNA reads TGCAGCGCCCAAACGGGACAGGGGAACTATGGCTACACCTTC.

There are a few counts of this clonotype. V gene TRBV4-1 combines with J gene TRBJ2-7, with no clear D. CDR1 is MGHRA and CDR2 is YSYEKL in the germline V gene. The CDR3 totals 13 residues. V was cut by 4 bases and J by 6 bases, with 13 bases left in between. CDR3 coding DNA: TGCGCCAGCAGCCCAGCGCTAGGGATCGAGCAGTACTTC. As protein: CASSPALGIEQYF.

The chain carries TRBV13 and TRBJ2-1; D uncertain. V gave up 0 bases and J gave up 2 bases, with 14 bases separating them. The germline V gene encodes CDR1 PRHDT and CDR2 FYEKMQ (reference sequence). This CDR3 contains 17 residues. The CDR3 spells CASSLGSSRSAYNEQFF. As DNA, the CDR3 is TGTGCCAGCAGCTTAGGTAGTTCGAGGTCAGCCTACAATGAGCAGTTCTTC. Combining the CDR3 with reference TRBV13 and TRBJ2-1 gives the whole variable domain AAGVIQSPRHLIKEKRETATLKCYPIPRHDTVYWYQQGPGQDPQFLISFYEKMQSDKGSIPDRFSAQQFSDYHSELNMSSLELGDSALYFCASSLGSSRSAYNEQFFGPGTRLTVL.

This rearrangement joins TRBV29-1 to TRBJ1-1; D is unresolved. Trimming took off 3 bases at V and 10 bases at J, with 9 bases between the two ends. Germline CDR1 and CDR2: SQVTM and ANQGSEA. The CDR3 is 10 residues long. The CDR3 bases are TGCAGCGTTGAGGAGGCAGGAGCTTTCTTT. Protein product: CSVEEAGAFF. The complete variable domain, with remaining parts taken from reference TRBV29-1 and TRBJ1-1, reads SAVISQKPSRDICQRGTSLTIQCQVDSQVTMMFWYRQQPGQSLTLIATANQGSEATYESGFVIDKFPISRPNLTFSTLTVSNMSPEDSSIYLCSVEEAGAFFGQGTRLTVV.

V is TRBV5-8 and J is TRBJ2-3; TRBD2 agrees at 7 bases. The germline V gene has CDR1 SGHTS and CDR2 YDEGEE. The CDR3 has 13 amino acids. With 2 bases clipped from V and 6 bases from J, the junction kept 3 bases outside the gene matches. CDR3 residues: CASSFGTTDTQYF. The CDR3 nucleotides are TGTGCCAGCAGCTTCGGGACTACTGATACGCAGTATTTT.

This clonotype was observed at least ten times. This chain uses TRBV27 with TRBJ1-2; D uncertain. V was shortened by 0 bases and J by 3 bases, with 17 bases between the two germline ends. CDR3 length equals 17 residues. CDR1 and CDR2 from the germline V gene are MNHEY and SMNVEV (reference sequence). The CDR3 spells CASSLSRNARRYYGYTF. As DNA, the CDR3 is TGTGCCAGCAGTTTATCGAGAAACGCCCGGAGGTACTATGGCTACACCTTC.

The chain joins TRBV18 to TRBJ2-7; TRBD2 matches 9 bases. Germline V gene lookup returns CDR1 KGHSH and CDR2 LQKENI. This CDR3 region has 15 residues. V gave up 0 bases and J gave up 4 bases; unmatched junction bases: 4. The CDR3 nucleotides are TGTGCCAGCTCACCACCGGTGCGGGAGGGTTACGAGCAGTACTTC. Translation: CASSPPVREGYEQYF. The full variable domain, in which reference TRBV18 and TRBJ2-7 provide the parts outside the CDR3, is NAGVMQNPRHLVRRRGQEARLRCSPMKGHSHVYWYRQLPEEGLKFMVYLQKENIIDESGMPKERFSAEFPKEGPSILRIQQVVRGDSAAYFCASSPPVREGYEQYFGPGTRLTVT.

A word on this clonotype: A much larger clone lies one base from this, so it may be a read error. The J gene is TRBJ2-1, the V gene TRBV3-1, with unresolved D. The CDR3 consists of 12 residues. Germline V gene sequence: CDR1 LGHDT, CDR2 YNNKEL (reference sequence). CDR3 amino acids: CVSSHGRNEQFF. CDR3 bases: TGTGTCAGCAGCCACGGGCGCAATGAGCAGTTCTTC.

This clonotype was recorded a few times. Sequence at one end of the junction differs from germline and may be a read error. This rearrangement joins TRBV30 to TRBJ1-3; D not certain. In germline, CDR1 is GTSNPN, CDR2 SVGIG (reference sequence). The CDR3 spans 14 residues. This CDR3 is CAWIKRAGLNTICF. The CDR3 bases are TGTGCCTGGATAAAGAGGGCCGGGTTAAACACCATATGTTTT.

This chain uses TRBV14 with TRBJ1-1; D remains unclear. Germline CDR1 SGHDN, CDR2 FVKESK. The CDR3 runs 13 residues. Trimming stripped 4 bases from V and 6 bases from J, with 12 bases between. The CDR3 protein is CASSRGRRAEAFF. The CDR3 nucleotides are TGTGCCAGCAGCCGCGGTCGGCGGGCTGAAGCTTTCTTT.

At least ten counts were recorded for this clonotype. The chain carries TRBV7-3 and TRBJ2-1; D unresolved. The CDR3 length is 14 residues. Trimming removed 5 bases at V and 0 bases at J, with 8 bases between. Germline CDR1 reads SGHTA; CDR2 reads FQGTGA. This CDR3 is CASSLRSSYNEQFF. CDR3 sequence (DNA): TGTGCCAGCAGCCTCAGGAGCTCCTACAATGAGCAGTTCTTC.